Listed here are 25 T cell receptor beta chains from one sample, sequenced in a study of blood T cells in healthy people across ages. A second PCR of about 6 to 11 cycles used a sample-barcoded 5' primer and a J-beta primer mix. TCRdb recomputed calls from the 5' RACE reads with MiXCR, one row per CDR3 protein. The sample includes 1,500,000 or so distinct CDR3 sequences, roughly 60% of them seen just once. The sequenced material came from blood. These receptors were collected from a man between 18 and 29 years old in good health.

The chain links TRBV6-2 or TRBV6-3 to TRBJ2-3; a possible D gene is TRBD1 (6 bases). Trimming took off 4 bases at V and 5 bases at J, with 16 bases between the two ends. Germline assignment: CDR1 MNHEY and CDR2 SVGEGT. This CDR3 has 15 residues. The chain's CDR3 is CASSSGHLEEDTQYF. In DNA, the CDR3 is TGTGCCAGCAGTTCGGGACATCTCGAGGAAGATACGCAGTATTTT.

To note about this clonotype: A junction end diverges from the germline sequence, so it may reflect a read error. V and J are TRBV12-3 or TRBV12-4 and TRBJ2-4; 8 bases match TRBD2. The CDR3 spans 15 residues. CDR3 sequence: CASSLAGLSKNIQYF. The CDR3 region has the DNA TGTGCCAGCAGTCTAGCGGGCCTATCCAAAAACATTCAGTACTTC.

This chain uses TRBV28 with TRBJ2-5, with 7 nucleotides matching TRBD1. Per germline, CDR1 MDHEN and CDR2 SYDVKM. The junction had 6 bases not matched to a gene; V was cut back by 3 bases and J by 2 bases. This CDR3 has 15 residues. The CDR3 DNA sequence: TGTGCCAGCAGTTTTCGACAGGGACGACAAGAGACCCAGTACTTC. It encodes CASSFRQGRQETQYF.

J is TRBJ2-5 and V is TRBV5-1; the D gene is possibly TRBD1 (6 bases). Germline assignment: CDR1 SGHRS and CDR2 YFSETQ. V gave up 0 bases and J gave up 11 bases, with 20 bases separating them. The CDR3 extends over 15 amino acids. The CDR3 DNA reads TGCGCCAGCAGCTTGGGGGTGATGTGGGACAATGAGCAGTACTTC. Translating gives CASSLGVMWDNEQYF.

The J gene is TRBJ1-6, the V gene TRBV20-1; TRBD1 matches at 7 bases. Germline V gives CDR1 DFQATT, CDR2 SNEGSKA (reference sequence). Trimming took 2 bases from V and 7 from J; bases not matched to a gene: 5. This CDR3 is 14 amino acids long. CDR3 bases: TGCAGTGCTAGATCGGGACAGCAAAATTCACCCCTCCACTTT. This encodes CSARSGQQNSPLHF.

With respect to this clonotype: At one boundary the junction diverges from the germline segment, which might be a read error. The CDR3 DNA sequence: TGCAGTGCTAAGGGACAGGGGTACAATGAGCGGTTCTTC. Translated: CSAKGQGYNERFF. V and J are TRBV20-1 and TRBJ2-1; 10 bases are a match to TRBD1. This CDR3 contains 13 residues. The germline V gene encodes CDR1 DFQATT and CDR2 SNEGSKA (reference sequence).

This rearrangement joins TRBV28 to TRBJ2-2; the match to TRBD1 covers 7 bases. Trimming took 5 bases from V and 4 from J; bases not matched to a gene: 7. This CDR3 is 15 amino acids long. CDR1 MDHEN and CDR2 SYDVKM come from the germline V gene. CDR3 loop: CASSTRQGTTGELFF. CDR3 bases: TGTGCCAGCAGTACACGACAGGGAACCACCGGGGAGCTGTTTTTT.

The genes are TRBV2 and TRBJ1-2; 8 nucleotides match TRBD1. Germline CDR1 and CDR2: SNHLY and FYNNEI. V gave up 7 bases and J gave up 6 bases; unmatched junction bases: 4. This CDR3 has 12 residues. The CDR3 loop is CASKYRGDGYTF. In DNA, the CDR3 is TGTGCCAGCAAGTACAGGGGGGATGGCTACACCTTC.

This clonotype was detected ten times or more. The genes are TRBV12-3 or TRBV12-4 and TRBJ1-5, with 8 bases matching TRBD1. The V segment lost 6 bases and the J segment 2 bases; nucleotides outside the gene matches: 3. The CDR3 extends over 14 amino acids. The CDR3 DNA follows: TGTGCCAGCAGCTTGACAGGGGGCAATCAGCCCCAGCATTTT. Amino acids: CASSLTGGNQPQHF.

This clonotype was observed a handful of times. The V and J genes are TRBV4-2 and TRBJ2-3; D is ambiguous. Trimming shortened V by 2 bases and J by 5 bases, and 11 bases separated the two germline ends. Germline V lookup: CDR1 LGHNA, CDR2 YNFKEQ. The CDR3 sequence is 14 residues long. The CDR3 reads CASSQTPGRDTQYF. The CDR3 coding sequence is TGTGCCAGCAGCCAAACCCCCGGGCGAGATACGCAGTATTTT.

The V gene is TRBV14, the J gene TRBJ1-2; 7 bases are shared with TRBD1. CDR3 length equals 15 residues. V lost 3 bases to trimming and J lost 5 bases; unmatched junction nucleotides: 9. Germline values: CDR1 SGHDN, CDR2 FVKESK. The CDR3 protein is CASSQTGLGDYGYTF. CDR3 DNA: TGTGCCAGCAGCCAGACAGGGCTGGGGGATTATGGCTACACCTTC.

The gene calls are TRBV12-3 or TRBV12-4 and TRBJ2-7; D may match TRBD1 or TRBD2 (5 bases each). The better agreement between TRBJ2-5 and the DNA end casts doubt on the J call. There are 12 residues in the CDR3. For the CDR3, the DNA is TGTGCCAGCATCGGGACCGAGGGGACCCAGTACTTC. Protein sequence: CASIGTEGTQYF.

This chain joins TRBV2 and TRBJ1-6; the D is unclear. This CDR3 comprises 12 residues. CDR1 is SNHLY, CDR2 FYNNEI, per germline. V lost 3 bases and J 13 bases, leaving 10 bases between the germline ends. Written as DNA, the CDR3 is TGTGCCAGCAGTGACAGTCTTAAGCCCCTCCACTTT. It specifies CASSDSLKPLHF.

The gene calls are TRBV7-2 and TRBJ2-1; 11 bases are shared with TRBD2. CDR1 is SGHTA, CDR2 FQGNSA, per germline. The junction had 11 bases not matched to a gene; V was cut back by 5 bases and J by 5 bases. The CDR3 has 17 amino acids. CDR3 nucleotides: TGTGCCAGCAGCGGGGGAACGACTAGCGGGGTCAACAATGAGCAGTTCTTC. Its translation is CASSGGTTSGVNNEQFF.

This clonotype was counted once. V is TRBV29-1 and J is TRBJ1-4; tentative D call: TRBD1 (6 bases). V gave up 4 bases and J gave up 8 bases, with 17 bases separating them. Germline values: CDR1 SQVTM, CDR2 ANQGSEA. The CDR3 covers 14 residues. For the CDR3, the DNA is TGCAGCGTTGTAGCGAGGACAGCGTCAGAAAAACTGTTTTTT. Translated: CSVVARTASEKLFF.

This clonotype came up many times. V usage is TRBV5-1 and J usage is TRBJ1-6, with 8 bases identical to TRBD1. CDR1 is SGHRS, CDR2 YFSETQ, per germline. This CDR3 is 18 amino acids long. V shed 0 bases, J shed 10 bases, and the junction held 15 bases outside the gene matches. CDR3 nucleotides: TGCGCCAGCAGCTTGGCACCTCATACCGGGACAGGCGAATCACCCCTCCACTTT. It is translated as CASSLAPHTGTGESPLHF.

The gene calls are TRBV29-1 and TRBJ1-2; D is perhaps TRBD1 (6 bases). Germline CDR1 and CDR2: SQVTM and ANQGSEA. V was cut by 3 bases and J by 0 bases, with 14 bases left in between. The CDR3 is 15 residues long. The CDR3 region is CSVDFFGQTNYGYTF. In DNA, the CDR3 is TGCAGCGTTGATTTTTTTGGACAGACTAACTATGGCTACACCTTC.

This clonotype was counted once. V usage is TRBV7-6 and J usage is TRBJ1-1; 9 bases fit TRBD1. From germline, CDR1 is SGHVS and CDR2 FNYEAQ. V lost 5 bases and J lost 6; bases outside the gene matches: 10. The CDR3 extends over 15 amino acids. The chain's CDR3 is CASSRLPGQGSEAFF. The CDR3 DNA is TGTGCCAGCAGCCGCTTACCGGGACAGGGTTCTGAAGCTTTCTTT.

V gene TRBV9 combines with J gene TRBJ2-4; 10 bases line up with TRBD1. The J call may be mistaken, given a closer DNA end match to TRBJ2-7. Germline CDR1 and CDR2: SGDLS and YYNGEE. This CDR3 has 16 residues. CDR3 nucleotide sequence: TGTGCCAGCAGCCCCCCCCCCTGGACAGGGGGCTACGAGCAGTACTTC. Translated, it gives CASSPPPWTGGYEQYF.

This sequence joins TRBV6-5 and TRBJ1-2; D ambiguous. This CDR3 is built from 12 residues. V was trimmed by 8 bases and J by 2 bases, leaving 9 bases between them. Germline loops: CDR1 MNHEY, CDR2 SVGAGI. The CDR3 DNA follows: TGTGCCAGCCGTAAGACGAACTATGGCTACACCTTC. Residues: CASRKTNYGYTF.

This chain uses TRBV7-9 with TRBJ1-1; D unresolved. The CDR3 loop spans 13 amino acids. The V gene's germline CDR1 is SEHNR and CDR2 FQNEAQ (reference sequence). Trimming removed 3 bases at V and 3 bases at J, with 8 bases between. CDR3 amino acids: CASSFEIYTEAFF. Written as DNA, the CDR3 is TGTGCCAGCAGCTTTGAGATATACACTGAAGCTTTCTTT.

The chain uses TRBV15 and TRBJ2-7; 7 bases fit TRBD2. The J call is doubtful: the DNA matches TRBJ2-5 better. Germline CDR1 is LNHNV and CDR2 is YYDKDF (reference sequence). This CDR3 comprises 16 residues. CDR3 amino acids: CATSTLSGAVQETQYF. CDR3 sequence (DNA): TGTGCCACCAGCACTCTCAGCGGGGCCGTCCAAGAGACCCAGTACTTC.

There are a few counts of this clonotype. V usage is TRBV20-1 and J usage is TRBJ2-7; a weak D match, TRBD1 (6 bases). V was clipped by 2 bases and J by 0 bases, with 14 bases between them. The CDR3 length is 15 residues. Germline V gene lookup returns CDR1 DFQATT and CDR2 SNEGSKA (reference sequence). The CDR3 loop is CSARSRGQISYEQYF. The CDR3 DNA follows: TGCAGTGCTAGAAGTCGGGGACAAATCTCCTACGAGCAGTACTTC.

This clonotype was counted once. The chain joins TRBV7-9 to TRBJ2-6, with a tentative D call TRBD1 (5 bases). The germline V and J ends were trimmed by 4 bases and 0 bases, with 19 bases remaining between them. This CDR3 comprises 19 residues. CDR1 and CDR2 (germline): SEHNR, FQNEAQ (reference sequence). CDR3 region: CASSYPLTGDVSGANVLTF. Written as DNA, the CDR3 is TGTGCCAGCAGCTACCCCCTCACAGGAGATGTCTCTGGGGCCAACGTCCTGACTTTC.

The J gene is TRBJ2-3, the V gene TRBV29-1; weak D call: TRBD1 (6 bases). V was trimmed by 1 base and J by 3 bases, leaving 11 bases between them. CDR1 SQVTM and CDR2 ANQGSEA come from the germline V gene. CDR3 length: 14 residues. The CDR3 bases are TGCAGCGTTGAAGGGGCAGGGGCAACAGATACGCAGTATTTT. Encoded protein: CSVEGAGATDTQYF.